The entry below describes one T cell receptor beta chain. Its specificity is not known. These data originate in a study of T cell responses to AZD1222 COVID-19 vaccine. Study-wide background: Second doses at about 4 or about 12 weeks were pooled. Regarding the study as a whole: Repertoire samples came only from after the peak T cell response. Spike-wide vaccine-associated CD4 TCRs dominated at 160-218 and 743-854. Donors, mostly white British, included more females; clonal diversity was possibly underestimated.

Only in-frame clones appear in the TCRdb table, and some are missing; sequencing was by immunoSEQ multiplex PCR. The table includes roughly 200,000 clones, just over 85% detected once. The sample in question was peripheral blood, obtained on day 0 of AZD1222 vaccination. This clonotype originated in an adult in good health.

The CDR3 bases are TGCAGCGTTGAAAAGGGAGCCTATGGCTACACCTTC. The encoded protein is CSVEKGAYGYTF. The chain has TRBV29-1 and TRBJ1-2; D is unclear. Germline lookup yields CDR1 SQVTM and CDR2 ANQGSEA. The V end lost 2 bases, the J end lost 4 bases, and 8 bases lay between the germline ends. This CDR3 is built from 12 residues. Full variable domain (remainder filled in from reference TRBV29-1 and TRBJ1-2): SAVISQKPSRDICQRGTSLTIQCQVDSQVTMMFWYRQQPGQSLTLIATANQGSEATYESGFVIDKFPISRPNLTFSTLTVSNMSPEDSSIYLCSVEKGAYGYTFGSGTRLTVV.